This T cell receptor (beta chain) came from a study of early T cells in non-severe SARS-CoV-2 infection. Study-wide background: Sequencing input comprised bulk RNA from unsorted whole blood; chain pairing was not available.

Individual cDNA molecules each received unique molecular identifiers attached to them. MiXCR, applied by TCRdb to the 5' RACE reads, yields one record per CDR3 protein. The sample records 26,000 or so distinct CDR3 sequences, roughly 4.6% being singletons. This CDR3 has 12 residues. Germline V gene sequence: CDR1 SEHNR, CDR2 FQNEAQ (reference sequence). The V gene lost 5 bases and the J gene lost 4 bases, with 9 bases spanning the gap. This clonotype has just a few counts. The antigen remains undetermined. General study points: Private and CD4 specificities were missed by VDJdb matching, which favored anti-spike CD8 responses.

This receptor was obtained from an adult who was a healthcare worker with PCR-confirmed SARS-CoV-2 infection or an uninfected control (not recorded which). What was sequenced was whole blood. The chain uses TRBV7-9 and TRBJ2-7, with D uncertain. This CDR3 is CASSRLGYEQYF. The CDR3 coding sequence is TGTGCCAGCAGCCGCCTTGGATACGAGCAGTACTTC.